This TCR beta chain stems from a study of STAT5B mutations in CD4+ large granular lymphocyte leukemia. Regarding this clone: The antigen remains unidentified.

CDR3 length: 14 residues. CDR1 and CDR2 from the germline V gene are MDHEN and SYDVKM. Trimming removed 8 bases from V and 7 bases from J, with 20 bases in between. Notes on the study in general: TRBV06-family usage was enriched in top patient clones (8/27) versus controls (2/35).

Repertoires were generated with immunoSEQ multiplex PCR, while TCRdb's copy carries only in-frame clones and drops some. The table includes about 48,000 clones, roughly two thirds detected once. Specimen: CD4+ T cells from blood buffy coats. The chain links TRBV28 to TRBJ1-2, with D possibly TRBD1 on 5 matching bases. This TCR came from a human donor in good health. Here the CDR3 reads CASVLDTRWGGYTF. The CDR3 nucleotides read TGTGCCAGCGTCCTGGACACCCGTTGGGGTGGCTACACCTTC.